These 27 T cell receptor beta chains were sequenced from one sample in a study of T cells in Graves' hyperthyroidism and ophthalmopathy. The source material, RNA transcripts, was used to amplify TCR beta CDR3 regions. In the first-round RT-PCR of the TCR CDR3, the HTBI primer set was used. TCRdb processed the multiplex PCR reads anew with MiXCR; each CDR3 protein has one entry. The sample has 750,000 to 950,000 distinct CDR3 sequences, around 38% seen once. The sequencing input was blood. These receptors were collected from a man younger than 35 with Graves' hyperthyroidism.

The sample holds one count of this clonotype. The V call is TRBV27, the J call TRBJ1-6; 7 bases agree with TRBD1. Trimming at V came to 6 bases and at J to 2 bases, leaving 10 bases not matched to a gene. The CDR3 totals 17 residues. Germline loops: CDR1 MNHEY, CDR2 SMNVEV (reference sequence). This CDR3 reads CASSLEQGRTYNSPLHF. For the CDR3, the DNA is TGTGCCAGCAGCTTAGAACAGGGGAGGACCTATAATTCACCCCTCCACTTT.

This clonotype was picked up one time. A read error may explain this, as a much larger clone is one base away. The chain joins TRBV15 to TRBJ1-5; a possible D gene is TRBD1 (5 bases). The CDR3 is 17 residues long. Germline CDR1 LNHNV, CDR2 YYDKDF (reference sequence). Trimming took off 5 bases at V and 2 bases at J, with 19 bases between the two ends. This chain's CDR3 is CATSGPYRGDGNQPQHF. CDR3 bases: TGTGCCACCAGCGGTCCCTATCGGGGCGACGGCAATCAGCCCCAGCATTTT.

The chain employs TRBV28 and TRBJ2-7; 9 bases are a match to TRBD1. Germline V gene lookup returns CDR1 MDHEN and CDR2 SYDVKM. CDR3 length: 15 amino acids. V lost 2 bases and J lost 4; bases outside the gene matches: 6. CDR3 coding DNA: TGTGCCAGCAGTTTAAGGGACAGGGAGGGTTACGAGCAGTACTTC. Protein sequence: CASSLRDREGYEQYF.

This clonotype was recorded many times. The CDR3 sequence is CASTGPLRETQYF. Here the CDR3 DNA reads TGTGCCAGCACTGGTCCTTTGAGAGAGACCCAGTACTTC. The chain employs TRBV2 and TRBJ2-5, with no clear D. CDR3 length: 13 residues. V was trimmed by 7 bases and J by 4 bases, leaving 13 bases between them. The germline V gene has CDR1 SNHLY and CDR2 FYNNEI.

This clonotype was found many times. The rearrangement joins TRBV20-1 to TRBJ1-1; 8 bases agree with TRBD1. The V and J ends lost 5 bases and 6 bases, in that order; junction bases with no gene match: 8. Germline V gene data show CDR1 as DFQATT and CDR2 as SNEGSKA (reference sequence). The CDR3 consists of 13 residues. The CDR3 spells CSAHRDRYSEAFF. In nucleotides, the CDR3 is TGCAGTGCTCACCGGGACAGGTATTCTGAAGCTTTCTTT.

About this clonotype itself: A read error is possible here, since a much larger clone lies one base away. In DNA, the CDR3 is TGTGCCAGCAGCTTAGTGGCAGGAATTAATCAGCCCCAGCATTTT. Encoded protein: CASSLVAGINQPQHF. The V call is TRBV7-9, the J call TRBJ1-5; D remains unclear. Trimming removed 1 base at V and 4 bases at J, with 11 bases between. The CDR3 covers 15 residues. Germline CDR1 reads SEHNR; CDR2 reads FQNEAQ (reference sequence). The variable domain in full, with the rest retrieved from reference TRBV7-9 and TRBJ1-5, is DTGVSQNPRHKITKRGQNVTFRCDPISEHNRLYWYRQTLGQGPEFLTYFQNEAQLEKSRLLSDRFSAERPKGSFSTLEIQRTEQGDSAMYLCASSLVAGINQPQHFGDGTRLSIL.

This sequence joins TRBV10-3 and TRBJ2-3; D is uncertain. V was clipped by 0 bases and J by 6 bases, with 10 bases between them. From germline, CDR1 is ENHRY and CDR2 SYGVKD. CDR3 length: 14 residues. CDR3 DNA sequence: TGTGCCATCAGTGAGTCCACGGACCGGGATACGCAGTATTTT. This gives the protein CAISESTDRDTQYF.

This clonotype occurred a few times. This chain joins TRBV20-1 and TRBJ2-7; 11 bases line up with TRBD1. CDR1 and CDR2 (germline): DFQATT, SNEGSKA (reference sequence). The trim removed 4 bases at V and 4 bases at J, leaving 3 bases unmatched. The CDR3 is made up of 13 amino acids. Here the CDR3 DNA reads TGCAGTGCTACGGACAGGGGGCTATACGAGCAGTACTTC. This sequence encodes CSATDRGLYEQYF.

About this clonotype: One end of the junction fails to match germline, which may point to a read error. V gene TRBV10-3 combines with J gene TRBJ2-7, with a weak D call TRBD1 (6 bases). The CDR3 contains 13 residues. Germline CDR1 reads ENHRY; CDR2 reads SYGVKD. The CDR3 bases are TGTGCCAGCAGTTCCTCAGCAGGGGTAGAGCAGTACTTC. Translating it yields CASSSSAGVEQYF.

In this sample, this clonotype turned up a few times. The chain uses TRBV4-1 and TRBJ2-2, with a possible D match to TRBD2 (6 bases). V was shortened by 5 bases and J by 4 bases, with 11 bases between the two germline ends. CDR1 and CDR2 (germline): MGHRA, YSYEKL. This CDR3 has 14 amino acids. DNA for the CDR3: TGCGCCAGCAGCGTCCGGGGGATCACCGGGGAGCTGTTTTTT. This sequence encodes CASSVRGITGELFF.

This clonotype was counted a few times. The genes are TRBV2 and TRBJ1-1; D not resolved. Trimming removed 6 bases from V and 1 base from J, with 12 bases in between. This CDR3 has 14 amino acids. Germline V gives CDR1 SNHLY, CDR2 FYNNEI. The CDR3 reads CASSRPQTNTEAFF. In nucleotides, the CDR3 is TGTGCCAGCAGCCGACCCCAAACGAACACTGAAGCTTTCTTT.

This clonotype was picked up many times. The rearrangement joins TRBV7-9 to TRBJ1-1; the match to TRBD1 covers 7 bases. The germline CDR1 and CDR2 sequences are SEHNR and FQNEAQ (reference sequence). This CDR3 contains 15 residues. V shed 5 bases and J 0 bases; nucleotides not matched to a gene: 6. The CDR3 DNA reads as TGTGCCAGCAGCGAGCCACAGGGGTTGAACACTGAAGCTTTCTTT. It specifies CASSEPQGLNTEAFF.

This clonotype has at least ten counts. The V call is TRBV2, the J call TRBJ2-2; 8 nucleotides line up with TRBD1. V lost 11 bases to trimming and J lost 4 bases; unmatched junction nucleotides: 6. The CDR3 loop spans 13 amino acids. The germline V gene encodes CDR1 SNHLY and CDR2 FYNNEI. CDR3 bases: TGTGCCTCAGGACAGGGAGGCACCGGGGAGCTGTTTTTT. This sequence encodes CASGQGGTGELFF.

Comment on this clonotype: An end of the junction does not agree with germline; a read error may underlie this. The gene calls are TRBV5-1 and TRBJ2-2, with a possible D match to TRBD1 (6 bases). This CDR3 comprises 17 residues. Germline V gene sequence: CDR1 SGHRS, CDR2 YFSETQ. The CDR3 DNA reads TGTGCCAGCAGCTTGACCGGGCCGGGACAAAACACCGGGGAGCTGTTTTTT. Protein sequence: CASSLTGPGQNTGELFF.

This chain uses TRBV3-1 with TRBJ1-3; D perhaps matches TRBD1 (5 bases). This CDR3 spans 15 amino acids. The V gene's germline CDR1 is LGHDT and CDR2 YNNKEL (reference sequence). The V end lost 0 bases, the J end lost 4 bases, and 10 bases lay between the germline ends. The CDR3 here is CASSQEVRQGNTIYF. The CDR3 DNA is TGTGCCAGCAGCCAAGAAGTCCGACAGGGAAACACCATATATTTT.

Details on this clonotype: With a much larger clone just one base away, this may be a read error. The CDR3 carries no conserved terminal phenylalanine or tryptophan, so it likely arises from a read error. The V and J genes are TRBV10-3 and TRBJ2-5; 10 bases agree with TRBD1. This CDR3 spans 16 amino acids. Germline V gene lookup returns CDR1 ENHRY and CDR2 SYGVKD. J was trimmed by 4 bases and V by 4 bases; bases with no gene match: 9. The CDR3 loop is CAISVRRTGGVETQYS. In DNA form, the CDR3 reads TGTGCCATCAGTGTGAGAAGGACAGGGGGAGTAGAGACCCAGTACTCC.

This chain uses TRBV10-3 with TRBJ1-3; 7 bases are a match to TRBD1. Germline V lookup: CDR1 ENHRY, CDR2 SYGVKD. This CDR3 has 13 residues. J lost 8 bases, V lost 10 bases, and 11 bases had no gene match. CDR3 sequence reads: CATYDREEDTIYF. CDR3 coding DNA: TGTGCCACCTATGACAGGGAAGAGGACACCATATATTTT.

The V call is TRBV19, the J call TRBJ2-7; TRBD2 matches 10 bases. The CDR3 has 15 amino acids. V lost 6 bases and J lost 6; bases outside the gene matches: 11. Germline CDR1 and CDR2: LNHDA and SQIVND (reference sequence). The CDR3 region is CASRELAGVTGEQYF. The CDR3 DNA sequence: TGTGCCAGTAGGGAGCTAGCGGGAGTAACCGGCGAGCAGTACTTC.

A note on this clonotype: At one end the junction does not follow the germline gene, possibly because of a read error. J is TRBJ1-5 and V is TRBV10-3, with 8 positions matching TRBD1. The CDR3 runs 16 residues. The germline CDR1 and CDR2 sequences are ENHRY and SYGVKD. CDR3: CASSLRRTGTGQPQHF. Here the CDR3 DNA reads TGTGCCAGCAGTTTACGGCGGACAGGGACGGGACAGCCCCAGCATTTT.

This chain joins TRBV6-1 and TRBJ2-5, with 9 bases fitting TRBD1. V lost 6 bases to trimming and J lost 4 bases; unmatched junction nucleotides: 6. The CDR3 sequence is 14 residues long. CDR1 is MNHNS, CDR2 SASEGT, per germline. CDR3 coding DNA: TGTGCCAGCAGCGGACAGGGGCCGGGAGAGACCCAGTACTTC. Encoded protein: CASSGQGPGETQYF.

This clonotype was picked up many times. V is TRBV20-1 and J is TRBJ1-2, with D tentatively TRBD1 (5 bases). The CDR3 runs 15 residues. V lost 5 bases, J lost 2 bases, and 18 bases lay in between. CDR1 is DFQATT, CDR2 SNEGSKA, per germline (reference sequence). This chain's CDR3 is CSAQEGPPRNYGYTF. As DNA, the CDR3 is TGCAGTGCTCAGGAGGGGCCTCCCCGCAACTATGGCTACACCTTC.

This rearrangement joins TRBV2 to TRBJ1-2; D gene ambiguous. Trimming cost V 6 bases and J 4 bases, with 12 bases left between them. Germline CDR1 reads SNHLY; CDR2 reads FYNNEI. The CDR3 is 13 amino acids. In nucleotides, the CDR3 is TGTGCCAGCAGACAAGGCGGACCCTATGGCTACACCTTC. It yields the protein CASRQGGPYGYTF.

This clonotype was counted between two and nine times. The gene calls are TRBV5-8 and TRBJ2-7, with D possibly matching TRBD1 (6 bases). Germline V CDR1 and CDR2: SGHTS, YDEGEE. V was trimmed by 1 base and J by 3 bases, leaving 14 bases between them. The CDR3 is made up of 15 amino acids. Here the CDR3 reads CASSLRGGQFYEQYF. CDR3 in DNA: TGTGCCAGCAGCTTGAGAGGAGGACAGTTCTACGAGCAGTACTTC.

This chain uses TRBV19 with TRBJ1-2, with D hard to call. Trimming removed 3 bases from V and 3 bases from J, with 8 bases in between. This CDR3 has 13 residues. The germline CDR1 and CDR2 sequences are LNHDA and SQIVND (reference sequence). The CDR3 DNA is TGTGCCAGTAGTATCGACAAGTACTATGGCTACACCTTC. Its protein is CASSIDKYYGYTF.

V gene TRBV11-2 combines with J gene TRBJ1-1; TRBD1 matches 7 bases. With 3 bases clipped from V and 0 bases from J, the junction kept 4 bases outside the gene matches. Germline loops: CDR1 SGHAT, CDR2 FQNNGV. This CDR3 is 15 amino acids long. The CDR3 DNA follows: TGTGCCAGCAGCTTTGACAGGGCAATGAACACTGAAGCTTTCTTT. This translates into CASSFDRAMNTEAFF.

This clonotype was detected a few times. This chain joins TRBV7-3 and TRBJ2-2; D unclear. The CDR3 is made up of 12 amino acids. The germline CDR1 and CDR2 sequences are SGHTA and FQGTGA. V was cut by 5 bases and J by 8 bases, with 9 bases left in between. The CDR3 coding sequence is TGTGCCAGCAGCCGGGCGGTTGGGGAGCTGTTTTTT. It encodes CASSRAVGELFF.

V and J are TRBV20-1 and TRBJ1-1, with unresolved D. The germline V gene has CDR1 DFQATT and CDR2 SNEGSKA (reference sequence). The CDR3 is 14 residues long. Trimming removed 3 bases from V and 0 bases from J, with 11 bases in between. The CDR3 DNA sequence: TGCAGTGCTAGGGCCGGCGAACTGAACACTGAAGCTTTCTTT. Translating it yields CSARAGELNTEAFF.